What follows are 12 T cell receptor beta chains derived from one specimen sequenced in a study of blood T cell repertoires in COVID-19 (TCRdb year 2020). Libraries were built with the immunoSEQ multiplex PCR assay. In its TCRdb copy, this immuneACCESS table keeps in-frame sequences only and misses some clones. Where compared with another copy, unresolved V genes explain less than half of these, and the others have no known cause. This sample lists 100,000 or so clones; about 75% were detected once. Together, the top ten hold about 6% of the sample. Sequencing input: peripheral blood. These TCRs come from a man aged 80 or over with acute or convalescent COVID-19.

This CDR3 reads CASSPLTGKDSPLHF. CDR3 bases: TGTGCCAGCTCACCATTGACAGGGAAAGACTCACCCCTCCACTTT. The rearrangement joins TRBV18 to TRBJ1-6; 7 bases match TRBD1. V shed 2 bases, J shed 10 bases, and the junction held 8 bases outside the gene matches. This CDR3 is 15 amino acids long. Germline assignment: CDR1 KGHSH and CDR2 LQKENI.

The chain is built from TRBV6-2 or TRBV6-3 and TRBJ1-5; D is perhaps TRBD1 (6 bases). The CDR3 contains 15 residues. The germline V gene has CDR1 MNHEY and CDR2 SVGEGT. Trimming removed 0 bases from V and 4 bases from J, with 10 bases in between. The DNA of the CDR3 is TGTGCCAGCAGTTACTCAGGGACACCAAATCAGCCCCAGCATTTT. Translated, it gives CASSYSGTPNQPQHF.

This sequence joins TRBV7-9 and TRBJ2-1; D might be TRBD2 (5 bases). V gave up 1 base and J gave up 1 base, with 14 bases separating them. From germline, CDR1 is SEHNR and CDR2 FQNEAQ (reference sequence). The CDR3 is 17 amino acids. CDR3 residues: CASSLVGGFISYNEQFF. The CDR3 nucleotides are TGTGCCAGCAGCTTAGTGGGCGGGTTTATATCCTACAATGAGCAGTTCTTC.

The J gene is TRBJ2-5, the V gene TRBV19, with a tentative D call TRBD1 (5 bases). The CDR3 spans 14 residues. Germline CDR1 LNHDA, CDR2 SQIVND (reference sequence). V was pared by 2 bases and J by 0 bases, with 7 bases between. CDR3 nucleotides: TGTGCCAGTAGTATAAGACAGTACCAAGAGACCCAGTACTTC. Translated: CASSIRQYQETQYF.

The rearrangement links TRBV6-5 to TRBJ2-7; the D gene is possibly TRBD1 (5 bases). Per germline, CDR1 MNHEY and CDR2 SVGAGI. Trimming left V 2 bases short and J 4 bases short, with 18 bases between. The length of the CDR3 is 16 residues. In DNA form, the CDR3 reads TGTGCCAGCAGTTACCTCTTAGGACAAGGCAAATACGAGCAGTACTTC. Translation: CASSYLLGQGKYEQYF.

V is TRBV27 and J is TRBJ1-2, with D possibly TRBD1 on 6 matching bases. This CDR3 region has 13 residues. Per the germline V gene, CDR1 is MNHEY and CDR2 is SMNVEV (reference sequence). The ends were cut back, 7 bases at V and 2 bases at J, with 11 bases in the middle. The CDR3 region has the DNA TGTGCCAGCATGGGACATCAAAACTATGGCTACACCTTC. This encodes CASMGHQNYGYTF.

The CDR3: CASSPLSHQPQHF. CDR3 DNA: TGCGCCAGCAGCCCACTAAGCCATCAGCCCCAGCATTTT. The rearrangement joins TRBV4-1 to TRBJ1-5; D call uncertain. Germline CDR1 reads MGHRA; CDR2 reads YSYEKL. The CDR3 loop spans 13 amino acids. The V gene lost 4 bases and the J gene lost 5 bases, with 9 bases spanning the gap.

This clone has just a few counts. CDR3 amino acids: CASSQDGRVPNEQFF. In DNA form, the CDR3 reads TGCGCCAGCAGCCAAGACGGGAGGGTTCCCAATGAGCAGTTCTTC. This chain uses TRBV4-1 with TRBJ2-1, with 8 bases that match TRBD2. The germline CDR1 and CDR2 sequences are MGHRA and YSYEKL. Losses at the gene ends were 0 bases for V and 6 bases for J; bases not matched to a gene: 4. This CDR3 contains 15 residues.

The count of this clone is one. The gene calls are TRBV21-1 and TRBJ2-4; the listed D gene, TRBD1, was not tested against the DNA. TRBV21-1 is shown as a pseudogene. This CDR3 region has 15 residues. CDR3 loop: CASSKALNRMDIQYF. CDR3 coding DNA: TGTGCCAGCAGCAAAGCGCTCAACAGGATGGACATTCAGTACTTC.

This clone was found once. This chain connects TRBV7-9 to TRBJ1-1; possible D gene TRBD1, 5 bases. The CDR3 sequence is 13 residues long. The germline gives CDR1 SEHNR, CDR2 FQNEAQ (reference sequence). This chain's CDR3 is CVGGGTQNTEAFF. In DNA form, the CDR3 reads TGTGTCGGAGGAGGGACCCAAAACACTGAAGCTTTCTTT.

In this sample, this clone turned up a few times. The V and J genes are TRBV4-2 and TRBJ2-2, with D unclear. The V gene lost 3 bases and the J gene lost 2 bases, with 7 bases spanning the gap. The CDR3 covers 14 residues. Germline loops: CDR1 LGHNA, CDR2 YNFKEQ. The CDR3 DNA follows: TGTGCCAGCAGCCAGACTGTTAACACCGGGGAGCTGTTTTTT. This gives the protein CASSQTVNTGELFF.

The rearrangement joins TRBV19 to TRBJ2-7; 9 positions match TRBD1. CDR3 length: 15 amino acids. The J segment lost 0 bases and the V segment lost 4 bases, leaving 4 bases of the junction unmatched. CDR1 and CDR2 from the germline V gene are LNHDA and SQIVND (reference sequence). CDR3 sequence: CASSRGQGSSYEQYF. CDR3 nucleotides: TGTGCCAGTAGTAGAGGACAGGGGAGCTCCTACGAGCAGTACTTC.